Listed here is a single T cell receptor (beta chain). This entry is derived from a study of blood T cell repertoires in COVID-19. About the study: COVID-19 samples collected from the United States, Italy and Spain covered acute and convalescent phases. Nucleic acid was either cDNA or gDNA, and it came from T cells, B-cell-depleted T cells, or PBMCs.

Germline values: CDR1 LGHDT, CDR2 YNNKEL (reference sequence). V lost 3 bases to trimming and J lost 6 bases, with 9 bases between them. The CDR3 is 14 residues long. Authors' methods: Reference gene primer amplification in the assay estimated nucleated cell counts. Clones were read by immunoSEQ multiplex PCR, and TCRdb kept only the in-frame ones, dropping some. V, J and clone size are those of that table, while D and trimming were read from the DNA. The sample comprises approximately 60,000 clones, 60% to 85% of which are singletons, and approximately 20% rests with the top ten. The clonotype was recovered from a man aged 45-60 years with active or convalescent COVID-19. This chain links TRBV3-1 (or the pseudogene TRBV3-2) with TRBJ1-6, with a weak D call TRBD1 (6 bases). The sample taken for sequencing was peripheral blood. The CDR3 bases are TGTGCCAGCAGCCAGGGACATAGTAATTCACCCCTCCACTTT. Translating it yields CASSQGHSNSPLHF.